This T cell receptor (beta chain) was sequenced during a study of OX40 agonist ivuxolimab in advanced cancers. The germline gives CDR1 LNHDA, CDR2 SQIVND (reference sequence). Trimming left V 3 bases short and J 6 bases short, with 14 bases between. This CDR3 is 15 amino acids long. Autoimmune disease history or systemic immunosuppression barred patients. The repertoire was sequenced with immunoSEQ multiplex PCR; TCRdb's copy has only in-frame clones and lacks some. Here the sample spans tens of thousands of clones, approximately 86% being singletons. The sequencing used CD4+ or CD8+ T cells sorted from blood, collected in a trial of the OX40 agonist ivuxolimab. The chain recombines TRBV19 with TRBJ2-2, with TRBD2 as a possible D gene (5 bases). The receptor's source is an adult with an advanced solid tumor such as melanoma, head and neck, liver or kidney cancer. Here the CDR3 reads CASSIRRLQAGELFF. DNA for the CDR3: TGTGCCAGTAGTATCCGGAGGCTCCAAGCCGGGGAGCTGTTTTTT.